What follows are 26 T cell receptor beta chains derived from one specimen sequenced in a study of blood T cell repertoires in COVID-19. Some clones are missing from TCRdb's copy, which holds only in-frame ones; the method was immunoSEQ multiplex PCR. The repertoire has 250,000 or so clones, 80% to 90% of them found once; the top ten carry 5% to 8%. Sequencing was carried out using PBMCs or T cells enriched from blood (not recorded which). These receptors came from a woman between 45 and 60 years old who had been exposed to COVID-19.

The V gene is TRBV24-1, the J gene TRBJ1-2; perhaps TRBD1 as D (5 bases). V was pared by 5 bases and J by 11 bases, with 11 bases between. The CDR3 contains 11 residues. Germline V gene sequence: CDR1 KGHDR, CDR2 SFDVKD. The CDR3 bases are TGTGCCACCAGTGGGGAGGGGAGATACACCTTC. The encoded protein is CATSGEGRYTF.

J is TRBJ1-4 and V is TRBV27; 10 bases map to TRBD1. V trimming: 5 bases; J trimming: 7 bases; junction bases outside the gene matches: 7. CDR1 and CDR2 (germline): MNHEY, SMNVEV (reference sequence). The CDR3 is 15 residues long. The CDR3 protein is CASSPWTGGGEKLFF. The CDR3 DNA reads TGTGCCAGCAGTCCATGGACAGGGGGAGGTGAAAAACTGTTTTTT.

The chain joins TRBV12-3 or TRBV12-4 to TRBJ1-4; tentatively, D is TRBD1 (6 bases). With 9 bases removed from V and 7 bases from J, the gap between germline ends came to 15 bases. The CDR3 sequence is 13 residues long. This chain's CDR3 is CASSGGAGEKLFF. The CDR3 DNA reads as TGTGCCAGTTCCGGGGGGGCGGGTGAAAAACTGTTTTTT.

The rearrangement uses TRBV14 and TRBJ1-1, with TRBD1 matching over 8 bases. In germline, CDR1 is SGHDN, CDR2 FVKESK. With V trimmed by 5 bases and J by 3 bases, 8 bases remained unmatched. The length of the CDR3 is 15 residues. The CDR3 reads CASSRQGLVYTEAFF. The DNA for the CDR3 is TGTGCCAGCAGCAGACAGGGGCTGGTATACACTGAAGCTTTCTTT.

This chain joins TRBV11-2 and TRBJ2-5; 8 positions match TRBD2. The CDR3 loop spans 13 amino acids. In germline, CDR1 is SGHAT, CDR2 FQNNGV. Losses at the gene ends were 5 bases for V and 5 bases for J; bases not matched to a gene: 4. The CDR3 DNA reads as TGTGCCAGCAGCCGACGGGGGGGGGAGACCCAGTACTTC. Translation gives CASSRRGGETQYF.

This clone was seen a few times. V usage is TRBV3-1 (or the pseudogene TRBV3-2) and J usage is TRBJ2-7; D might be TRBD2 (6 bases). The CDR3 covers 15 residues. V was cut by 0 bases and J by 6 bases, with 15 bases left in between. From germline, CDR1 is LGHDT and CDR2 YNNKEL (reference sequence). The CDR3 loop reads CASSQELGLRGEQYF. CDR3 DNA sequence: TGTGCCAGCAGCCAAGAACTCGGACTAAGGGGCGAGCAGTACTTC.

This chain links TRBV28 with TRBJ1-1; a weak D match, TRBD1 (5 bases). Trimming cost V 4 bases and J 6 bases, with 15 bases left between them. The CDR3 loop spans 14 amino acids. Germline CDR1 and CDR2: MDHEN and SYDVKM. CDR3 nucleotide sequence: TGTGCCAGCAGTTCGGGTGGGGTAGGGGCTGAAGCTTTCTTT. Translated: CASSSGGVGAEAFF.

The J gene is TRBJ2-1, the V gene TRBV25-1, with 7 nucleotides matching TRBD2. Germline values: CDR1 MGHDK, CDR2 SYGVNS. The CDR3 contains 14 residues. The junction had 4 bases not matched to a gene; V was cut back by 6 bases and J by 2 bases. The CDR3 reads CASRGRETYNEQFF. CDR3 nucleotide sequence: TGTGCCAGCAGGGGGAGGGAGACCTACAATGAGCAGTTCTTC.

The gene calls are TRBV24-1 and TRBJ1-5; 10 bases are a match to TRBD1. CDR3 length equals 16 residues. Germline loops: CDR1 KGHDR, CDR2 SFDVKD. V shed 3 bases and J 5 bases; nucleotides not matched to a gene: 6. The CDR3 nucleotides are TGTGCCACCAGTGATCGCACCGGGACAGGGGATCAGCCCCAGCATTTT. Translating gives CATSDRTGTGDQPQHF.

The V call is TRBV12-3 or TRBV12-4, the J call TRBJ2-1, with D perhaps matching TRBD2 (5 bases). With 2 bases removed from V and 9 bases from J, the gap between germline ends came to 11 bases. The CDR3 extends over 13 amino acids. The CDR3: CASSLRLAVEQFF. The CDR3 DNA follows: TGTGCCAGCAGTTTAAGGCTAGCTGTTGAGCAGTTCTTC.

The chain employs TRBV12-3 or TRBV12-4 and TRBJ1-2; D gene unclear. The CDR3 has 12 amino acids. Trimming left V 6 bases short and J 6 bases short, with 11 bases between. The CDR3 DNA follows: TGTGCCAGCAGAATACGGGATGATGGCTACACCTTC. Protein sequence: CASRIRDDGYTF.

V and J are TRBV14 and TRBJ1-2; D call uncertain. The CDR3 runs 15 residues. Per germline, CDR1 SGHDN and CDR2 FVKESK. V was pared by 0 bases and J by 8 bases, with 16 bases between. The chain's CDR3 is CASSQELRGTGGYTF. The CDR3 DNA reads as TGTGCCAGCAGCCAAGAATTGCGGGGAACTGGGGGCTACACCTTC.

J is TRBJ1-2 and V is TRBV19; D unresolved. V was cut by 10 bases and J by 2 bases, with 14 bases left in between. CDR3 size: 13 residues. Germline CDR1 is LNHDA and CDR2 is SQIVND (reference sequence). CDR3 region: CATSTTSNYGYTF. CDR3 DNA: TGTGCCACGTCGACAACTAGCAACTATGGCTACACCTTC.

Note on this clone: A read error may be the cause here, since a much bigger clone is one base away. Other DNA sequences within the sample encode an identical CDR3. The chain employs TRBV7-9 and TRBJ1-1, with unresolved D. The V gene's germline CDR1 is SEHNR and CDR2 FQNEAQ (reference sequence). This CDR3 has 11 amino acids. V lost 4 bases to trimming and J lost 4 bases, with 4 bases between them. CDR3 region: CASSSSTEAFF. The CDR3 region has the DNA TGTGCCAGCAGCTCCTCCACTGAAGCTTTCTTT. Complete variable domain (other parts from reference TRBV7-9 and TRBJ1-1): DTGVSQNPRHKITKRGQNVTFRCDPISEHNRLYWYRQTLGQGPEFLTYFQNEAQLEKSRLLSDRFSAERPKGSFSTLEIQRTEQGDSAMYLCASSSSTEAFFGQGTRLTVV.

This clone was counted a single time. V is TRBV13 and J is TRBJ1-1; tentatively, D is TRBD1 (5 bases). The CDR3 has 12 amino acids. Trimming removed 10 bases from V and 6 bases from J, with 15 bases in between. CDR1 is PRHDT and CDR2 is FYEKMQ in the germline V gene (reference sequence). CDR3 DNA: TGTGCCACTAAGCTTAGGGGATCTGAAGCTTTCTTT. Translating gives CATKLRGSEAFF.

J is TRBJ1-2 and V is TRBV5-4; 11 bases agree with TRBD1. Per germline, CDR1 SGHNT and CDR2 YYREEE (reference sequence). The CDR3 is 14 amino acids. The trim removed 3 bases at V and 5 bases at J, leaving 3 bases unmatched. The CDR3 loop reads CASSSRDRGYGYTF. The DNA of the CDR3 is TGTGCCAGCAGCTCGAGGGACAGGGGGTATGGCTACACCTTC.

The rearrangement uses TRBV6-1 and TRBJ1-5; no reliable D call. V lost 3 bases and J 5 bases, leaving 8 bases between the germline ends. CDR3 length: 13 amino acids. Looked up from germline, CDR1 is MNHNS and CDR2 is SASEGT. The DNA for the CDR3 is TGTGCCAGCAGTGATGAGGGCGATCAGCCCCAGCATTTT. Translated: CASSDEGDQPQHF.

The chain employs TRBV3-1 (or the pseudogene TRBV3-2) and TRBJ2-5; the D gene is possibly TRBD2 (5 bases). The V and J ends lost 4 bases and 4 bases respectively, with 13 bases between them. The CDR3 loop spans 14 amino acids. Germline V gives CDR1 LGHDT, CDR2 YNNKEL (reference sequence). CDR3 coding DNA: TGTGCCAGCAGCCCCAAACACAGCGGAGAGACCCAGTACTTC. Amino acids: CASSPKHSGETQYF.

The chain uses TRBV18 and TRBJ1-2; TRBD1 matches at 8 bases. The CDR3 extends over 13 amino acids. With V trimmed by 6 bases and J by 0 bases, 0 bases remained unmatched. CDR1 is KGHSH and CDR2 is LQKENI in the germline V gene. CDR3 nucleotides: TGTGCCAGCTCGGGACAGGCTAACTATGGCTACACCTTC. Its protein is CASSGQANYGYTF.

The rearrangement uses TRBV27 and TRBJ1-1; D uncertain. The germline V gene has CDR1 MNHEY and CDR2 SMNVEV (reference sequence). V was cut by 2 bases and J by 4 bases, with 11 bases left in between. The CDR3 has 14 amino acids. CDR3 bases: TGTGCCAGCAGTTTAGGCCCAGCGCCCACTGAAGCTTTCTTT. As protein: CASSLGPAPTEAFF.

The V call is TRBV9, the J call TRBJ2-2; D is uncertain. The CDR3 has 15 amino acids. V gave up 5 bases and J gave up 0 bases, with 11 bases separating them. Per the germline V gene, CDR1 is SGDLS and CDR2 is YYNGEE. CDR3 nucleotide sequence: TGTGCCAGCAGTCGATGGCACCCGAACACCGGGGAGCTGTTTTTT. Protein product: CASSRWHPNTGELFF.

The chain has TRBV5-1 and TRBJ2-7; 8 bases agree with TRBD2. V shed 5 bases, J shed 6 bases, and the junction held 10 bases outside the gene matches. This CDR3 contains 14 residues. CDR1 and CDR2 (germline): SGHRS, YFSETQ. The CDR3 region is CASRVELAALEQYF. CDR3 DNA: TGCGCCAGCAGGGTAGAACTAGCGGCCCTCGAGCAGTACTTC.

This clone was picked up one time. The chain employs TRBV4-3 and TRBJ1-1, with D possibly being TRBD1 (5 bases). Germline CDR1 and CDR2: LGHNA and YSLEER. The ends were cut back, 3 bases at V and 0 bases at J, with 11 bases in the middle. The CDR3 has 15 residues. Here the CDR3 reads CASSHGRQMNTEAFF. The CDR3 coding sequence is TGCGCCAGCAGCCATGGCAGACAGATGAACACTGAAGCTTTCTTT.

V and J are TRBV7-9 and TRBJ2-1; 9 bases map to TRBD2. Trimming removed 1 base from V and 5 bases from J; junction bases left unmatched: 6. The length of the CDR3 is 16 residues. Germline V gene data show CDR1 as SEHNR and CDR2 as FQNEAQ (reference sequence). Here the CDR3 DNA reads TGTGCCAGCAGCTTAGGATCAGCGGGGGGTCACAATGAGCAGTTCTTC. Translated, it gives CASSLGSAGGHNEQFF.

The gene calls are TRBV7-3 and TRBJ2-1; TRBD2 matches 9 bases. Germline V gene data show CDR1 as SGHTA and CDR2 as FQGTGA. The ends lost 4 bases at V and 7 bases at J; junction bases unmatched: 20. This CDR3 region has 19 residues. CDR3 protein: CASSSLPDGSGGLENEQFF. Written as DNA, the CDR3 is TGTGCCAGCAGCTCCCTACCCGATGGTAGCGGGGGCCTCGAAAATGAGCAGTTCTTC.

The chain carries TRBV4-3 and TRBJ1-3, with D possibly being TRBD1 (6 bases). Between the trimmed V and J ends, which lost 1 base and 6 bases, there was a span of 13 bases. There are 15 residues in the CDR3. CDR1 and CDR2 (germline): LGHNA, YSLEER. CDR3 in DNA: TGCGCCAGCAGCCAAGGACAGGACCAAACAAACACCATATATTTT. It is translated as CASSQGQDQTNTIYF.